The clone carrying this TCR beta chain showed up just once. The CDR3 length is 12 residues. V was shortened by 6 bases and J by 6 bases, with 11 bases between the two germline ends. These data come from a study of blood T cell repertoires in COVID-19. Study-wide background: Nucleic acid was either cDNA or gDNA, and it came from T cells, B-cell-depleted T cells, or PBMCs.

Some clones are missing from TCRdb's copy, which holds only in-frame ones; the method was immunoSEQ multiplex PCR. The sample holds about 150,000 clones, roughly 90% seen once. The V call is TRBV12-3 or TRBV12-4, the J call TRBJ1-2; D call uncertain. Sequencing was done on a sample of peripheral blood. The TCR sequence derives from a man in his fifties or sixties with acute or convalescent COVID-19. The CDR3: CASSPSRDGYTF. CDR3 bases: TGTGCCAGCAGCCCCAGTCGGGATGGCTACACCTTC.